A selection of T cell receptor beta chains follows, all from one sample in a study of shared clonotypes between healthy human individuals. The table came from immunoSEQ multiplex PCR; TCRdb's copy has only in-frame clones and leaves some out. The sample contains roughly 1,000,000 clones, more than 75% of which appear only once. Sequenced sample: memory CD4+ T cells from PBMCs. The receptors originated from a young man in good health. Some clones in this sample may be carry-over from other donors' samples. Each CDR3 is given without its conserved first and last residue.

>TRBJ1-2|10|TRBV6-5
ASSGQAYGYT
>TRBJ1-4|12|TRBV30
AWSGWRDNEKLF
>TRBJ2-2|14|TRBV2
ASSDPSKSNTGELF
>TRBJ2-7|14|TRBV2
ASTGSAGGGSYEQY
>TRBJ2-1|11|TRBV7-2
ASSPPANNEQF
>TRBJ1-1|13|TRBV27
ASSGTGGGLGEAF
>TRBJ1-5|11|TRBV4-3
ASSQDWSQPQH
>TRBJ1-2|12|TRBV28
ASSSSTGRYGYT
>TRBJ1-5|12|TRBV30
AWSVGGSHQPQH
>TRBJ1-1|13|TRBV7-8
ASSFGAAMNTEAF
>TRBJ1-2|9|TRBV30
AWSRAGGYT
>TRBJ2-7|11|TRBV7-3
ASSLTSSNEQY
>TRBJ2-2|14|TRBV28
ASSIGGGTRTGELF
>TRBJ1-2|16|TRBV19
ASSGPGTGSNPNYGYT
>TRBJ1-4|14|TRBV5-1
ASSLGLGQVNEKLF
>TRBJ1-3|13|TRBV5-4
ASSVDSLSGNTIY